One and the same sample provided the 13 T cell receptor beta chains below, sequenced in a study of regulatory T cells in long-lasting Graves disease. Time point defined: persistent/refractory GD, antithyroid drugs over 5 years with positive TRAb. Preparation of the TCR library used RNA extracted from PBMCs. Researchers made TCR beta libraries by using iRepertoire HTBI primers and running Arm-PCR on CDR3 regions. TCRdb used MiXCR to reprocess the multiplex PCR reads, holding one entry per CDR3 protein. Of 400,000 to 500,000 distinct CDR3 sequences in the sample, about 21% were seen once. The source material was peripheral blood mononuclear cells (PBMCs), sampled when the disease was refractory, from a patient treated with antithyroid drugs. These receptors all stem from a female donor with Graves disease.

The sample holds a few counts of this clonotype. This chain joins TRBV6-1 and TRBJ1-5; D may be TRBD1 (5 bases). V dropped 2 bases and J dropped 4 bases, with 21 bases sitting between them. The CDR3 contains 18 residues. From germline, CDR1 is MNHNS and CDR2 SASEGT. CDR3 residues: CASSENLYLGTPNQPQHF. DNA for the CDR3: TGTGCCAGCAGTGAAAATCTCTATCTTGGGACTCCGAATCAGCCCCAGCATTTT.

In this sample, this clonotype turned up many times. The DNA of the CDR3 is TGTGCCAGCAGGACCAAGGAGCAGTACTTC. Translating it yields CASRTKEQYF. This sequence joins TRBV7-2 and TRBJ2-7; D remains ambiguous. V was trimmed by 6 bases and J by 7 bases, leaving 7 bases between them. Germline V gives CDR1 SGHTA, CDR2 FQGNSA. This CDR3 spans 10 amino acids.

The chain combines TRBV19 with TRBJ2-5; D may correspond to TRBD1 or TRBD2 (5 bases each). Per germline, CDR1 LNHDA and CDR2 SQIVND (reference sequence). Deletions cut 3 bases from V and 5 bases from J, with 10 bases between. This CDR3 contains 13 residues. The CDR3 sequence: CASSMGTRETQYF. The CDR3 coding sequence is TGTGCCAGTAGTATGGGGACCAGGGAGACCCAGTACTTC.

A few counts support this clonotype. This rearrangement joins TRBV27 to TRBJ2-5; D possibly uses TRBD1 or TRBD2 (5 bases each). The CDR3 contains 14 residues. V lost 6 bases, J lost 4 bases, and 15 bases lay in between. Germline loops: CDR1 MNHEY, CDR2 SMNVEV (reference sequence). CDR3 sequence reads: CASRTRRGVETQYF. CDR3 DNA: TGTGCCAGCAGGACTCGGCGAGGGGTAGAGACCCAGTACTTC.

This chain joins TRBV5-8 and TRBJ2-2; D call uncertain. The CDR3 consists of 15 residues. Trimming took off 1 base at V and 8 bases at J, with 15 bases between the two ends. The germline V gene has CDR1 SGHTS and CDR2 YDEGEE. For the CDR3, the DNA is TGTGCCAGCAGCTTGAACCCCCTTGCGAGGGGGGAGCTGTTTTTT. The encoded protein is CASSLNPLARGELFF. Variable domain in full (rest from reference TRBV5-8 and TRBJ2-2): EAGVTQSPTHLIKTRGQQATLRCSPISGHTSVYWYQQALGLGLQFLLWYDEGEERNRGNFPPRFSGRQFPNYSSELNVNALELEDSALYLCASSLNPLARGELFFGEGSRLTVL.

V usage is TRBV14 and J usage is TRBJ2-7; D call uncertain. Looked up from germline, CDR1 is SGHDN and CDR2 is FVKESK. Deletions cut 1 base from V and 2 bases from J, with 9 bases between. The CDR3 extends over 14 amino acids. The CDR3 DNA follows: TGTGCCAGCAGCCAAGGACGAGTAGCCTACGAGCAGTACTTC. This codes for CASSQGRVAYEQYF. Together with reference TRBV14 and TRBJ2-7, the CDR3 gives the full variable domain: EAGVTQFPSHSVIEKGQTVTLRCDPISGHDNLYWYRRVMGKEIKFLLHFVKESKQDESGMPNNRFLAERTGGTYSTLKVQPAELEDSGVYFCASSQGRVAYEQYFGPGTRLTVT.

This clonotype was seen many times. The rearrangement links TRBV28 to TRBJ1-4, with D perhaps matching TRBD1 (5 bases). The length of the CDR3 is 15 residues. Germline CDR1 reads MDHEN; CDR2 reads SYDVKM. The ends were cut back, 2 bases at V and 5 bases at J, with 12 bases in the middle. DNA of the CDR3: TGTGCCAGCAGTTTAAAGGGACGGAAGAATGAAAAACTGTTTTTT. Protein product: CASSLKGRKNEKLFF.

This clonotype was recorded at least ten times. V usage is TRBV15 and J usage is TRBJ1-5; unclear D gene. Between the trimmed V and J ends, which lost 5 bases and 4 bases, there was a span of 18 bases. Germline V gene data show CDR1 as LNHNV and CDR2 as YYDKDF (reference sequence). This CDR3 has 16 amino acids. CDR3 coding DNA: TGTGCCACCAGCCCCCACGCGGCAGAGGGAAATCAGCCCCAGCATTTT. Residues: CATSPHAAEGNQPQHF.

The chain recombines TRBV15 with TRBJ1-6, with no clear D. CDR3 size: 15 residues. Trimming took off 1 base at V and 3 bases at J, with 7 bases between the two ends. The V gene's germline CDR1 is LNHNV and CDR2 YYDKDF (reference sequence). CDR3 coding DNA: TGTGCCACCAGCAGAGGGTCAGTCTATAATTCACCCCTCCACTTT. Translating it yields CATSRGSVYNSPLHF.

J is TRBJ1-1 and V is TRBV7-2; D is uncertain. The V end was cut by 4 bases, the J end by 5 bases, with 11 bases between. CDR3 size: 13 residues. Per the germline V gene, CDR1 is SGHTA and CDR2 is FQGNSA. CDR3 DNA: TGTGCCAGCAGCTCACGACGGCGGACTGAAGCTTTCTTT. Its translation is CASSSRRRTEAFF.

This clonotype has just a few counts. The rearrangement uses TRBV3-1 and TRBJ2-5, with 8 bases lining up with TRBD2. CDR1 is LGHDT and CDR2 is YNNKEL in the germline V gene (reference sequence). V gave up 1 base and J gave up 5 bases; unmatched junction bases: 9. The CDR3 spans 16 residues. The CDR3 bases are TGTGCCAGCAGCCAAGGGGTGTCGCGGGAGGTTGAGACCCAGTACTTC. Translated, it gives CASSQGVSREVETQYF.

This clonotype has more than one count but fewer than ten. The rearrangement links TRBV20-1 to TRBJ2-4; the D gene is possibly TRBD2 (5 bases). The CDR3 spans 14 residues. Germline loops: CDR1 DFQATT, CDR2 SNEGSKA (reference sequence). This CDR3 is CRGDGELAKNIQYF. DNA for the CDR3: TGCAGAGGAGACGGGGAACTAGCCAAAAACATTCAGTACTTC.

The V call is TRBV3-1, the J call TRBJ2-5; 8 bases align to TRBD2. CDR1 LGHDT and CDR2 YNNKEL come from the germline V gene (reference sequence). With V trimmed by 0 bases and J by 4 bases, 13 bases remained unmatched. The CDR3 extends over 18 amino acids. The CDR3 nucleotides are TGTGCCAGCAGCCAAGATCTCTACCGGGAGGGCCCGGGAGAGACCCAGTACTTC. It translates to CASSQDLYREGPGETQYF.